The rows below give T cell receptor beta chains drawn from one sample of a study of T cells in localized non-small cell lung cancer. Profiled with immunoSEQ multiplex PCR; TCRdb holds only in-frame clones, not every one. The data contain roughly 25,000 clones, less than 90% of them singletons. The sequencing used peripheral blood, collected before any cancer treatment. The receptors were sampled from a female donor over 55 with stage II squamous cell lung carcinoma. The CDR3 runs from the conserved cysteine through the conserved F or W. Each record gives: clone size, J gene, D gene, V gene, CDR3 protein, CDR3 DNA. A D gene is named only where the DNA matches it firmly. The listing skips clone size in some rows; elsewhere it reads once, few, many or a size class.

clone size: NA; J gene: TRBJ1-2; D gene: TRBD1; V gene: TRBV5-1; CDR3 protein: CASSPGQGAYGYTF; CDR3 DNA: TGCGCCAGCAGTCCTGGACAGGGCGCCTATGGCTACACCTTC
clone size: once; J gene: TRBJ2-3; D gene: TRBD2; V gene: TRBV7-2; CDR3 protein: CASSLAAGAVDTQYF; CDR3 DNA: TGTGCCAGCAGCTTAGCGGCGGGAGCGGTAGATACGCAGTATTTT
clone size: NA; J gene: TRBJ2-1; D gene: TRBD2; V gene: TRBV7-2; CDR3 protein: CASSLTGGGDYNEQFF; CDR3 DNA: TGTGCCAGCAGCTTAACAGGCGGGGGGGACTACAATGAGCAGTTCTTC
clone size: NA; J gene: TRBJ1-2; D gene: NA; V gene: TRBV28; CDR3 protein: CASTSGGNYGYTF; CDR3 DNA: TGTGCCAGCACTTCGGGGGGTAACTATGGCTACACCTTC
clone size: NA; J gene: TRBJ2-3; D gene: NA; V gene: TRBV10-3; CDR3 protein: CAISESGEPSTQYF; CDR3 DNA: TGTGCCATCAGTGAGTCGGGCGAGCCGAGTACGCAGTATTTT
clone size: NA; J gene: TRBJ2-3; D gene: TRBD1; V gene: TRBV7-8; CDR3 protein: CASSLTGISTDTQYF; CDR3 DNA: TGTGCCAGCAGCTTGACAGGGATTAGCACAGATACGCAGTATTTT
clone size: NA; J gene: TRBJ1-2; D gene: NA; V gene: TRBV2; CDR3 protein: CASSDLGTYGYTF; CDR3 DNA: TGTGCCAGCAGTGATTTAGGGACCTATGGCTACACCTTC
clone size: NA; J gene: TRBJ1-2; D gene: NA; V gene: TRBV4-3; CDR3 protein: CASSQDPTENYGYTF; CDR3 DNA: TGCGCCAGCAGCCAAGATCCGACGGAGAACTATGGCTACACCTTC
clone size: NA; J gene: TRBJ2-2; D gene: NA; V gene: TRBV28; CDR3 protein: CASSLRTGELFF; CDR3 DNA: TGTGCCAGCAGTTTAAGAACCGGGGAGCTGTTTTTT
clone size: NA; J gene: TRBJ2-5; D gene: TRBD2; V gene: TRBV14; CDR3 protein: CASSLKLAGGETQYF; CDR3 DNA: TGTGCCAGCAGCCTTAAACTAGCGGGAGGTGAGACCCAGTACTTC
clone size: NA; J gene: TRBJ2-5; D gene: NA; V gene: TRBV5-1; CDR3 protein: CASSLGQDLKTQYF; CDR3 DNA: TGCGCCAGCAGCTTGGGCCAAGACCTAAAGACCCAGTACTTC
clone size: NA; J gene: TRBJ2-2; D gene: NA; V gene: TRBV6-5; CDR3 protein: CASSVDYTGELFF; CDR3 DNA: TGTGCCAGCAGTGTCGACTACACCGGGGAGCTGTTTTTT
clone size: NA; J gene: TRBJ1-1; D gene: TRBD1; V gene: TRBV5-4; CDR3 protein: CASSTGQGKSSTEAFF; CDR3 DNA: TGTGCCAGCAGCACGGGACAGGGGAAATCGAGCACTGAAGCTTTCTTT
clone size: NA; J gene: TRBJ2-7; D gene: NA; V gene: TRBV7-8; CDR3 protein: CASSLPSSYEQYF; CDR3 DNA: TGTGCCAGCAGCTTACCAAGCTCCTACGAGCAGTACTTC
clone size: once; J gene: TRBJ2-1; D gene: TRBD1; V gene: TRBV4-3; CDR3 protein: CASSQDRASSYNEQFF; CDR3 DNA: TGCGCCAGCAGCCAGGACAGGGCCAGCTCCTACAATGAGCAGTTCTTC
clone size: NA; J gene: TRBJ2-1; D gene: TRBD1; V gene: TRBV7-9; CDR3 protein: CASSPRGTGSNEQFF; CDR3 DNA: TGTGCCAGCAGTCCCAGGGGGACAGGGAGCAATGAGCAGTTCTTC
clone size: NA; J gene: TRBJ1-3; D gene: NA; V gene: TRBV10-3; CDR3 protein: CAISARGIAGNTIYF; CDR3 DNA: TGTGCCATCAGTGCTCGGGGAATCGCCGGAAACACCATATATTTT
clone size: NA; J gene: TRBJ1-6; D gene: TRBD1; V gene: TRBV11-2; CDR3 protein: CASSLRDRGASPLHF; CDR3 DNA: TGTGCCAGCAGCCTTCGGGACAGGGGAGCTTCACCCCTCCACTTT
clone size: few; J gene: TRBJ2-7; D gene: NA; V gene: TRBV27; CDR3 protein: CASRAQGGEQYF; CDR3 DNA: TGTGCCAGCAGGGCACAGGGCGGAGAGCAGTACTTC
clone size: once; J gene: TRBJ2-2; D gene: NA; V gene: TRBV27; CDR3 protein: CASTDTNTGELFF; CDR3 DNA: TGTGCCAGCACAGACACGAACACCGGGGAGCTGTTTTTT
clone size: medium-sized; J gene: TRBJ1-5; D gene: NA; V gene: TRBV28; CDR3 protein: CASSFSDGSNQPQHF; CDR3 DNA: TGTGCCAGCAGTTTTAGCGATGGAAGCAATCAGCCCCAGCATTTT
clone size: NA; J gene: TRBJ2-6; D gene: NA; V gene: TRBV7-7; CDR3 protein: CASSFSDSGANVLTF; CDR3 DNA: TGTGCCAGCAGCTTTAGCGACTCTGGGGCCAACGTCCTGACTTTC
clone size: NA; J gene: TRBJ2-6; D gene: NA; V gene: TRBV7-9; CDR3 protein: CASSLLESGANVLTF; CDR3 DNA: TGTGCCAGCAGCTTATTGGAATCTGGGGCCAACGTCCTGACTTTC
clone size: NA; J gene: TRBJ1-5; D gene: NA; V gene: TRBV7-9; CDR3 protein: CASNRQGEPQHF; CDR3 DNA: TGTGCCAGCAATAGGCAGGGCGAGCCCCAGCATTTT
clone size: NA; J gene: TRBJ2-1; D gene: NA; V gene: TRBV6-1; CDR3 protein: CASRMHREPFNEQFF; CDR3 DNA: TGTGCCAGCAGGATGCACAGAGAGCCATTCAATGAGCAGTTCTTC
clone size: NA; J gene: TRBJ2-1; D gene: NA; V gene: TRBV21-1; CDR3 protein: CASSKGVVALNNEQFF; CDR3 DNA: TGTGCCAGCAGCAAAGGAGTGGTAGCGTTAAACAATGAGCAGTTCTTC
clone size: NA; J gene: TRBJ1-3; D gene: NA; V gene: TRBV6-5; CDR3 protein: CASSVGNTIYF; CDR3 DNA: TGTGCCAGCAGTGTAGGAAACACCATATATTTT
clone size: NA; J gene: TRBJ2-3; D gene: NA; V gene: TRBV5-3; CDR3 protein: CARSPQKPGAGTQYF; CDR3 DNA: TGTGCCAGAAGCCCCCAAAAGCCGGGTGCGGGTACGCAGTATTTT
clone size: once; J gene: TRBJ2-5; D gene: TRBD1; V gene: TRBV7-2; CDR3 protein: CASSPGQGTQETQYF; CDR3 DNA: TGTGCCAGCAGCCCGGGACAGGGTACCCAAGAGACCCAGTACTTC
clone size: NA; J gene: TRBJ2-6; D gene: NA; V gene: TRBV7-9; CDR3 protein: CASSLTRGWASGANVLTF; CDR3 DNA: TGTGCCAGCAGCTTAACCCGTGGGTGGGCCTCTGGGGCCAACGTCCTGACTTTC
clone size: NA; J gene: TRBJ2-2; D gene: NA; V gene: TRBV28; CDR3 protein: CASSSSYGELFF; CDR3 DNA: TGTGCCAGCAGTTCATCTTACGGGGAGCTGTTTTTT
clone size: NA; J gene: TRBJ1-4; D gene: NA; V gene: TRBV7-2; CDR3 protein: CASSLYQSDWGNEKLFF; CDR3 DNA: TGTGCCAGCAGCCTATATCAATCCGACTGGGGTAATGAAAAACTGTTTTTT
clone size: NA; J gene: TRBJ2-3; D gene: NA; V gene: TRBV28; CDR3 protein: CASSFDRDQSTDTQYF; CDR3 DNA: TGTGCCAGCAGTTTCGACCGGGACCAAAGCACAGATACGCAGTATTTT
clone size: NA; J gene: TRBJ1-6; D gene: TRBD1; V gene: TRBV6-6; CDR3 protein: CASSYTGGMVNSPLHF; CDR3 DNA: TGTGCCAGCAGTTACACAGGGGGCATGGTTAATTCACCCCTCCACTTT
clone size: once; J gene: TRBJ2-6; D gene: TRBD1; V gene: TRBV19; CDR3 protein: CASDRGLTSGANVLTF; CDR3 DNA: TGTGCCAGTGACAGGGGGCTTACCTCTGGGGCCAACGTCCTGACTTTC
clone size: NA; J gene: TRBJ1-5; D gene: NA; V gene: TRBV6-1; CDR3 protein: CASSEGVGTDF; CDR3 DNA: TGTGCCAGCAGTGAAGGGGTAGGGACGGATTTT
clone size: NA; J gene: TRBJ2-1; D gene: NA; V gene: TRBV13; CDR3 protein: CASSFGGADEQFF; CDR3 DNA: TGTGCCAGCAGCTTTGGGGGGGCCGATGAGCAGTTCTTC
clone size: NA; J gene: TRBJ1-6; D gene: TRBD1; V gene: TRBV5-1; CDR3 protein: CASSLDRAENNSPLHF; CDR3 DNA: TGCGCCAGCAGCCTGGACAGGGCTGAGAATAATTCACCCCTCCACTTT
clone size: few; J gene: TRBJ1-5; D gene: NA; V gene: TRBV14; CDR3 protein: CASSQGPIQPQHF; CDR3 DNA: TGTGCCAGCAGCCAGGGTCCCATTCAGCCCCAGCATTTT
clone size: NA; J gene: TRBJ2-3; D gene: NA; V gene: TRBV4-1; CDR3 protein: CASSQGTARASTDTQYF; CDR3 DNA: TGCGCCAGCAGCCAGGGGACCGCTCGAGCTAGCACAGATACGCAGTATTTT
clone size: NA; J gene: TRBJ2-3; D gene: NA; V gene: TRBV18; CDR3 protein: CASSPKPRGDTQYF; CDR3 DNA: TGTGCCAGCTCCCCTAAACCTAGGGGAGATACGCAGTATTTT